The present entry profiles one T cell receptor (beta chain) with its context. Its target antigen remains unknown. No base-level quality is on record; no much larger clone is a single base apart. Hyperthyroidism patients were newly diagnosed, had a disease duration of under 2 months, and were aged 18 to 65 years. The study excluded patients with uncontrolled infections, other autoimmune diseases, pregnancy or lactation. Diagnoses were based on clinical symptoms, serum thyroxine and TRAb, thyroid ultrasound and orbital computed tomography. For progressor patients, blood was drawn at the first diagnosis of hyperthyroidism, before any ophthalmopathy symptoms had appeared. PBMCs were isolated from more than 8 ml of fresh peripheral blood by Ficoll-Paque density gradient centrifugation. Progressor patients were first diagnosed with Graves' hyperthyroidism and then developed ophthalmopathy during follow-up. Trizol reagent was used to extract total RNA, and RNA quality was then checked on an Agilent 2100 Bioanalyzer.

The record originates from a study of T cells in Graves' hyperthyroidism and ophthalmopathy (dated by TCRdb to about 2019). Context from the whole study: Peripheral blood was collected at initial diagnosis, before any treatment. Following sampling, methimazole starting at 30 mg daily was given to hyperthyroidism patients, and high-dose intravenous methylprednisolone was given to ophthalmopathy patients. The 80 to 100 discovery patients were randomly divided into training and test sets at a 7:3 ratio. Prospective prediction of ophthalmopathy was tested in an independent validation cohort consisting of fewer than 20 hyperthyroidism patients and some 16 patients who later progressed to ophthalmopathy. A discovery cohort of about 96 patients, roughly 43 with Graves' ophthalmopathy and over 55 with stable Graves' hyperthyroidism, was used to find distinguishing TCR V-J signatures. The paper reports TCR Vbeta CDR3 sequencing of over 120 peripheral blood samples: around 45 ophthalmopathy, over 70 hyperthyroidism and about 17 progressor patients. The study also compared thyroid tissue and blood T-cell repertoires from about six Graves' hyperthyroidism patients.

The full study reports these points: No statistical method was used to set the sample size in advance, and investigators knew the group allocation. Blood samples also contained most of the expanded thyroid clonotypes (frequency above 0.001), which suggests that blood repertoires may reflect thyroid immune responses. A model built on a 13 V-J signature distinguished ophthalmopathy from stable hyperthyroidism, reaching about 88% sensitivity and about 81% specificity in cross-validation and 80%/75% in testing. In validation, the model predicted progression to ophthalmopathy with around 71% sensitivity and about 73% specificity, a median of around six months before onset.

Amplification of TCR beta CDR3 regions was carried out from RNA transcripts. A first-round RT-PCR of the TCR CDR3 used the HTBI primer set with the Qiagen OneStep RT-PCR kit. Libraries were constructed in a second round of multiplex PCR, after which size selection and purification were performed. The libraries were sequenced on an Illumina HiSeq2000 using paired-end 100 bp reads. The source study handled its data this way. SOAPnuke was used to process the raw data, throwing out any read that contained adapters or uncalled bases, had a mean Phred below 15, or lacked an exact constant-primer or identifier match. High-quality paired reads were merged with COPE v1.2.5, and unique nucleotide sequences were defined as clonotypes. MiTCR v1.1 was used to align clonotypes to the IMGT TRBV, TRBD and TRBJ reference segments. Analysis was restricted to V-J combinations with a frequency above 0.0001, which covered roughly 99% of repertoires. A TCS score was defined as the ratio of F50 (clonal expansion) to E x V (chaos), with BLOSUM62-based TCRdist applied between CDR3 peptides within each V-J. Welch's t-statistics and random forest reduced 450 to 600 V-J features to roughly 13, which were used in a naive Bayes classifier (R e1071). TCRdb trimmed public reads at Q25 via fastp, called clones via MiXCR and kept in-frame beta chains. Identical CDR3 protein sequences are pooled into one entry, listed with their most common genes and DNA. TCRdb, not the authors, supplied the V and J calls. The sample includes fewer than 450,000 distinct CDR3 sequences, with 17% observed a single time. Of the sample, about a third is held by the ten largest clones.

The CDR3 covers 13 residues, taking in both the cysteine and the phenylalanine. The only DNA kept is the CDR3, 39 bases in frame from the first base. V gives up 1 base and J gives up 10 bases, and the segment between their germline ends measures 11 bases. The germline V gene provides CDR1 SGHTA and CDR2 FQGNSA. This sequence was found in a woman between 25 and 40 years old with Graves' hyperthyroidism that later progressed to Graves' ophthalmopathy. Recombination joined TRBV7-2 with TRBJ2-1; the D gene identity is not certain. The sequenced sample consisted of blood. The bases read TGTGCCAGCAGCTTAGAAGGGATTGGGGAGCAGTTCTTC. This codes for CASSLEGIGEQFF.